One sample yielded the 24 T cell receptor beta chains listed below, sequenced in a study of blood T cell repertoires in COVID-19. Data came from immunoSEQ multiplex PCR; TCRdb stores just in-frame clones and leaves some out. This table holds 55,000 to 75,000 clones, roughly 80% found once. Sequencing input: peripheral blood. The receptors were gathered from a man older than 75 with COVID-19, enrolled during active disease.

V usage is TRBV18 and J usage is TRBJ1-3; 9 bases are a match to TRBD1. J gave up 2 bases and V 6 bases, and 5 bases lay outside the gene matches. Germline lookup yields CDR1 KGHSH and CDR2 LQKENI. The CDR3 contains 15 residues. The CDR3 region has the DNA TGTGCCAGCTCTCGACAGGGGGAGGCTGGAAACACCATATATTTT. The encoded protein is CASSRQGEAGNTIYF.

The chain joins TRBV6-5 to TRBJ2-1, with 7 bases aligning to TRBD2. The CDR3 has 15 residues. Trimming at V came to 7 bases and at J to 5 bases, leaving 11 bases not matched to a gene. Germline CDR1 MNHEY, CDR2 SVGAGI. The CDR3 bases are TGTGCCAGCACCCAAGCGGCTAGCGGCAACAATGAGCAGTTCTTC. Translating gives CASTQAASGNNEQFF.

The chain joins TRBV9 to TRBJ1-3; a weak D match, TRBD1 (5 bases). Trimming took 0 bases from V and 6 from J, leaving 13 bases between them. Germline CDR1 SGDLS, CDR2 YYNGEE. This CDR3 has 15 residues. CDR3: CASSVGGAGLNTIYF. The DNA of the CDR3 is TGTGCCAGCAGCGTAGGCGGGGCAGGGCTAAACACCATATATTTT. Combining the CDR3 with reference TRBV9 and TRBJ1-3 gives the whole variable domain DSGVTQTPKHLITATGQRVTLRCSPRSGDLSVYWYQQSLDQGLQFLIQYYNGEERAKGNILERFSAQQFPDLHSELNLSSLELGDSALYFCASSVGGAGLNTIYFGEGSWLTVV.

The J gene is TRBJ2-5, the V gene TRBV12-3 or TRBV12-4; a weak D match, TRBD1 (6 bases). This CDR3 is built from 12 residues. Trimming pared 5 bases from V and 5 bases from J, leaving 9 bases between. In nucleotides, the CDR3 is TGTGCCAGCAGTGCCACAGGGGAGACCCAGTACTTC. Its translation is CASSATGETQYF.

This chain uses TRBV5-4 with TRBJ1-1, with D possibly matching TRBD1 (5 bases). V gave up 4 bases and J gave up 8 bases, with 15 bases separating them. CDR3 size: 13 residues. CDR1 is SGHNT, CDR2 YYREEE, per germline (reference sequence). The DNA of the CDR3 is TGTGCCAGCAGCCACGACAGCCGAAAGGAAGCTTTCTTT. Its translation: CASSHDSRKEAFF. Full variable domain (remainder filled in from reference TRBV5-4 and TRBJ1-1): ETGVTQSPTHLIKTRGQQVTLRCSSQSGHNTVSWYQQALGQGPQFIFQYYREEENGRGNFPPRFSGLQFPNYSSELNVNALELDDSALYLCASSHDSRKEAFFGQGTRLTVV.

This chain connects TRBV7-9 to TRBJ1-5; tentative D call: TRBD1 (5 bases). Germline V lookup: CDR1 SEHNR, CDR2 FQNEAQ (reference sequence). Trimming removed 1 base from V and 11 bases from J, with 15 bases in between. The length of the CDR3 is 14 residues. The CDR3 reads CASSLEGPPEAQHF. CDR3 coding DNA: TGTGCCAGCAGCTTAGAGGGGCCACCTGAGGCCCAGCATTTT.

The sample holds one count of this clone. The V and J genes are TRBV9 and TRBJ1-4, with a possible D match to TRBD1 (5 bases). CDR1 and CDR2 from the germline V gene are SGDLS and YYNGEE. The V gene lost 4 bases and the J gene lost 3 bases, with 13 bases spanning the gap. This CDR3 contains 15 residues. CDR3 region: CASSQSGLANEKLFF. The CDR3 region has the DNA TGTGCCAGCAGCCAGTCAGGGCTAGCTAATGAAAAACTGTTTTTT.

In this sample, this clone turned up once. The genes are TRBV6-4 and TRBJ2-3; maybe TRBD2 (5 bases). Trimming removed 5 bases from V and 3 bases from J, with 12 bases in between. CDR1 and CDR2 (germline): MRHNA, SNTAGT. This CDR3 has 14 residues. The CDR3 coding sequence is TGTGCCAGCAGTCAGGAGGTGGGTACAGATACGCAGTATTTT. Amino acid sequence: CASSQEVGTDTQYF.

The CDR3 loop reads CAWRRDRYYGYTF. Written as DNA, the CDR3 is TGTGCCTGGAGGAGGGATCGATACTATGGCTACACCTTC. The chain recombines TRBV30 with TRBJ1-2, with no clear D. The CDR3 covers 13 residues. In germline, CDR1 is GTSNPN, CDR2 SVGIG (reference sequence). V gave up 3 bases and J gave up 3 bases, with 11 bases separating them. Drawing the rest from reference TRBV30 and TRBJ1-2, the complete variable domain is SQTIHQWPATLVQPVGSPLSLECTVEGTSNPNLYWYRQAAGRGLQLLFYSVGIGQISSEVPQNLSASRPQDRQFILSSKKLLLSDSGFYLCAWRRDRYYGYTFGSGTRLTVV.

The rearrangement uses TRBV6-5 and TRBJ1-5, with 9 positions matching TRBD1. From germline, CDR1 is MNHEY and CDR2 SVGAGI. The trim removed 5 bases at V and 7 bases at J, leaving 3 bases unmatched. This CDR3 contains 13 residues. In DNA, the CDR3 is TGTGCCAGCAGTCTCACAGGGGGCCAGCCCCAGCATTTT. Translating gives CASSLTGGQPQHF.

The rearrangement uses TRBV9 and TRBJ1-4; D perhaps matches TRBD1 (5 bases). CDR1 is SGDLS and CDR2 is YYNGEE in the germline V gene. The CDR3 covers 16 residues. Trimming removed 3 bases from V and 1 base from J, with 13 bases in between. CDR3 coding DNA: TGTGCCAGCAGCGCCGCGGGGGTTGTAACTAATGAAAAACTGTTTTTT. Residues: CASSAAGVVTNEKLFF. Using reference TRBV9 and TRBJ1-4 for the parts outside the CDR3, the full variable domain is DSGVTQTPKHLITATGQRVTLRCSPRSGDLSVYWYQQSLDQGLQFLIQYYNGEERAKGNILERFSAQQFPDLHSELNLSSLELGDSALYFCASSAAGVVTNEKLFFGSGTQLSVL.

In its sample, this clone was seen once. This CDR3 is CASSLTGTGDREQYV. In nucleotides, the CDR3 is TGTGCCAGCAGCCTAACCGGGACAGGGGATAGGGAGCAGTACGTC. V gene TRBV5-6 combines with J gene TRBJ2-7, with 10 bases that match TRBD1. The CDR3 totals 15 residues. The germline V gene encodes CDR1 SGHDT and CDR2 YYEEEE. V lost 4 bases, J lost 7 bases, and 11 bases stayed unmatched.

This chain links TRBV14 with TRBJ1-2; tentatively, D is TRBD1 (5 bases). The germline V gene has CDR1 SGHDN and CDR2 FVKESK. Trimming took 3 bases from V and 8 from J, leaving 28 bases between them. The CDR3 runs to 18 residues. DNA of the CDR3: TGTGCCAGCAGCCAGGAAATCTACCGGGACCCTACCGCGGGGGGCTACACCTTC. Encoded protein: CASSQEIYRDPTAGGYTF.

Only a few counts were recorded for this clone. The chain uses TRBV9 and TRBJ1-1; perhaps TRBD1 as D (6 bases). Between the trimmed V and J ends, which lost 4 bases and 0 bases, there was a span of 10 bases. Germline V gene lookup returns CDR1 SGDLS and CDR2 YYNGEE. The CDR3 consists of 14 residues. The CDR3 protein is CASSRGAMNTEAFF. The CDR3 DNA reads TGTGCCAGCAGCCGGGGGGCAATGAACACTGAAGCTTTCTTT.

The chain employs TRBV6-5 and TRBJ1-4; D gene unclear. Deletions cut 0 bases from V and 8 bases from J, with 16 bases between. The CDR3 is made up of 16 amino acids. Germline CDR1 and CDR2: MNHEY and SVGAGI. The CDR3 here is CASSYSRSGSREKLFF. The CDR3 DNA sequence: TGTGCCAGCAGTTACTCGCGAAGCGGATCCCGGGAAAAACTGTTTTTT.

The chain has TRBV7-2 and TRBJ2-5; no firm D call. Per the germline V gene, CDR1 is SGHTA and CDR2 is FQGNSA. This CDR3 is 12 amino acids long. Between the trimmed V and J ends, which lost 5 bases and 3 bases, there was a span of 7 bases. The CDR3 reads CASSPPEETQYF. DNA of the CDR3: TGTGCCAGCAGCCCCCCAGAAGAGACCCAGTACTTC.

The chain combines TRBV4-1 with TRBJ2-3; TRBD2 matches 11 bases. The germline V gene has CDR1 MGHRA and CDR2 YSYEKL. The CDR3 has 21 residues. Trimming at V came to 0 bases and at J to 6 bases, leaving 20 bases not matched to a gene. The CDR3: CASSQDVSEGTSGGPTDTQYF. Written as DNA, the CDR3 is TGCGCCAGCAGCCAAGACGTTAGTGAGGGCACTAGCGGGGGTCCGACGGATACGCAGTATTTT.

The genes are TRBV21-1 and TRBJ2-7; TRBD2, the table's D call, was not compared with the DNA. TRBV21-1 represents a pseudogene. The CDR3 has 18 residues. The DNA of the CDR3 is TGTGCCAGCAGCAAAGATCCGGATCTGCGGCGGGGAACCTACGAGCAGTACGTC. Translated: CASSKDPDLRRGTYEQYV.

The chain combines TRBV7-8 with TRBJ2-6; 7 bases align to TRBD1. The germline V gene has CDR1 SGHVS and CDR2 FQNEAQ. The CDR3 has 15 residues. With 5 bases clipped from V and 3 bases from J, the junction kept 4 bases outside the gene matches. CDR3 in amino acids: CASSPTGIGANVLTF. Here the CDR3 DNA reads TGTGCCAGCAGCCCGACAGGGATTGGGGCCAACGTCCTGACTTTC.

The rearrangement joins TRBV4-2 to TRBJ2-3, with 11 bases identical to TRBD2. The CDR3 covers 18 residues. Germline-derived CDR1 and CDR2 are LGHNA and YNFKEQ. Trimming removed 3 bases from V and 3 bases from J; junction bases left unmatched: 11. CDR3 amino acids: CASSQSPGVAGGTDTQYF. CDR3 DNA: TGTGCCAGCAGCCAGTCCCCCGGAGTAGCGGGAGGGACAGATACGCAGTATTTT.

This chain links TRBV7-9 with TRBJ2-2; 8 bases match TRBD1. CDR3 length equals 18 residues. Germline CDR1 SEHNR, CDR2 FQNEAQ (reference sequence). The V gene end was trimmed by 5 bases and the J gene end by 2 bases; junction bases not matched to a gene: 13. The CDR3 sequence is CASSPFGQGRGNTGELFF. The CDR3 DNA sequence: TGTGCCAGCAGCCCCTTTGGACAGGGTCGAGGTAACACCGGGGAGCTGTTTTTT.

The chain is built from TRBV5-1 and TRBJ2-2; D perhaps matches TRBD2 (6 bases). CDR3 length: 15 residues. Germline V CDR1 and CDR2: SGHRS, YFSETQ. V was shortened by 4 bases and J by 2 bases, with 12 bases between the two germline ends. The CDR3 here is CASSLWGENTGELFF. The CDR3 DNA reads TGCGCCAGCAGCCTCTGGGGGGAAAACACCGGGGAGCTGTTTTTT.

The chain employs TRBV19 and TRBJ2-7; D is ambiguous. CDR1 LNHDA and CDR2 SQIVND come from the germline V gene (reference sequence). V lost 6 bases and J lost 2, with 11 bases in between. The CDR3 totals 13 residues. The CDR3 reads CASRLSEAYEQYF. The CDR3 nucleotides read TGTGCCAGTAGATTAAGCGAGGCCTACGAGCAGTACTTC. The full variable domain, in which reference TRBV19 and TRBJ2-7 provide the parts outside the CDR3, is DGGITQSPKYLFRKEGQNVTLSCEQNLNHDAMYWYRQDPGQGLRLIYYSQIVNDFQKGDIAEGYSVSREKKESFPLTVTSAQKNPTAFYLCASRLSEAYEQYFGPGTRLTVT.

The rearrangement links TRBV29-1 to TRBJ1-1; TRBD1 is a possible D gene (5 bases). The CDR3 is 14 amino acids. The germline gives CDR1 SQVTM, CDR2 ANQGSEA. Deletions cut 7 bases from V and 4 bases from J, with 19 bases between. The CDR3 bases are TGCAGCGCTGGTGGCAGGGTATCGAGCACTGAAGCTTTCTTT. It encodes CSAGGRVSSTEAFF.